One and the same sample provided the 5 T cell receptor beta chains below, sequenced in a study of T cell repertoires in cytomegalovirus infection. TCRdb re-called the reads with MiXCR, one entry per CDR3 protein. The sample lists around 94,000 distinct CDR3 sequences, more than 15% occurring once. The source material was PBMCs. These receptors all come from a human donor in good health (CMV status not recorded). Some clones in this sample may be carry-over from other donors' samples.

V is TRBV30 and J is TRBJ2-5; 7 positions match TRBD2. The CDR3 length is 13 residues. With V trimmed by 3 bases and J by 10 bases, 11 bases remained unmatched. Germline lookup yields CDR1 GTSNPN and CDR2 SVGIG (reference sequence). Here the CDR3 DNA reads TGTGCCTGGAGGACAGCGGGGCTCGTGAGCCAGTACTTC. As protein: CAWRTAGLVSQYF.

This clonotype came up many times. The chain combines TRBV7-9 with TRBJ2-1; D assignment may be TRBD1 or TRBD2 (5 bases each). CDR1 SEHNR and CDR2 FQNEAQ come from the germline V gene (reference sequence). Trimming removed 2 bases at V and 6 bases at J, with 17 bases between. The CDR3 runs 16 residues. The CDR3 nucleotides are TGTGCCAGCAGCTTAAAGGAGGCAGGGATGGGCAATGAGCAGTTCTTC. Its protein product is CASSLKEAGMGNEQFF.

In its sample, this clonotype was seen many times. The chain uses TRBV7-2 and TRBJ1-5; possibly TRBD1 for D (5 bases). Germline CDR1 is SGHTA and CDR2 is FQGNSA. This CDR3 contains 13 residues. The V gene lost 3 bases and the J gene lost 7 bases, with 10 bases spanning the gap. The CDR3 loop reads CASSFQGKQPQHF. For the CDR3, the DNA is TGTGCCAGCAGCTTTCAGGGTAAACAGCCCCAGCATTTT.

In this sample, this clonotype turned up a few times. The V and J genes are TRBV27 and TRBJ2-7, with D unclear. The CDR3 consists of 13 residues. Germline V gene lookup returns CDR1 MNHEY and CDR2 SMNVEV (reference sequence). V shed 3 bases and J shed 2 bases, with 8 bases lying between them. The CDR3 DNA reads TGTGCCAGCAGTTTCGCCCGGGCCTACGAGCAGTACTTC. Its translation: CASSFARAYEQYF.

This clonotype was detected ten times or more. The rearrangement uses TRBV11-1 and TRBJ2-1; D not certain. Trimming took off 5 bases at V and 0 bases at J, with 14 bases between the two ends. This CDR3 comprises 16 residues. Germline CDR1 is SGHAT and CDR2 is FQDESV (reference sequence). The CDR3: CASSPSWGISYNEQFF. The CDR3 nucleotides are TGTGCCAGCAGCCCGTCGTGGGGTATCTCCTACAATGAGCAGTTCTTC.